This TCR beta chain was retrieved from a study of blood T cells in healthy people across ages (dated by TCRdb to the mid-2010s). With respect to the entire study: In model experiments, roughly one uniquely barcoded TCR beta cDNA molecule per two T cells was captured by template switching. To track age-related changes in TCR beta repertoire diversity, the study relied on deep sequencing normalized with unique cDNA molecular identifiers. The donors were divided into four age groups: young (average 16 years), middle-aged (about 39), aged (roughly 60) and long-lived (approximately 74). Donors of different ages were randomly distributed across sequencing lanes to avoid experimental bias. The study analyzed two additional independent replicas of 1 million unique cDNA reads from the same blood draw for two donors, one aged 18 to 30 and one aged 80 or older.

Based on the germline V gene, the CDR1 and CDR2 sequences are LGHNA and YNFKEQ. The CDR3 numbers 16 residues from cysteine through phenylalanine. Left in the record is the CDR3 DNA by itself, 48 bases read in frame from the first base. Trimmed from V: 4 bases; trimmed from J: 4 bases; junction bases lacking a gene match: 9. The protocol used for the library was 5' RACE. Instrument on record: Illumina HiSeq 2500. A second 7 to 11 cycle PCR used a sample-barcoded 5' primer and a J-beta primer mix. A unique molecular identifier was introduced onto each TCR beta cDNA molecule by a template-switch 5' adaptor carrying 12 random nucleotides. At least 2.5 million CDR3-containing paired-end reads were obtained from each sample. All of the RNA was converted into first-strand cDNA using the Mint cDNA synthesis kit, with a TRBC-specific oligonucleotide serving as the primer. All cDNA was treated with uracil-DNA glycosylase and then went through a first 18-cycle PCR with the universal primers M1SS and BC2_uni_R. The paper's processing steps were these. Normalization of each sample was performed by random selection of 1 million high-quality reads, each carrying a distinct molecular identifier. Instead of being binned into consensus sequences, reads with shared molecular identifiers were discarded. MiTCR, run with a Q25 quality threshold and the strictest error-elimination algorithm, handled CDR3 identification, clonotype clustering and error correction. A nonparametric unseen species model with Euler transformation was used to estimate a lower bound on total TCR beta diversity. TCRdb's own reprocessing of the public reads used fastp at Q25 and MiXCR and kept productive beta chains. Rows with one shared CDR3 protein collapse into an entry with the most common genes and DNA. These V and J calls rely on TCRdb rather than the paper's analysis. This sample comprises around 1.5 million distinct CDR3 sequences, 30% to 40% of them detected only once. Approximately 10% of the sample belongs to the ten largest clones.

The sample holds a few counts of this clonotype. Its antigen is not yet known. No base-level quality is on record; no much larger clone is a single base apart. The 39 donors, aged about 6 to 90 years, were systemically healthy Caucasian individuals from Russia. Ten milliliters of peripheral blood were drawn from each donor into EDTA-treated Vacutainer tubes. PBMCs were isolated by Ficoll-Paque density-gradient centrifugation, with at least 6 million obtained per sample. Trizol reagent was used to extract total RNA from the PBMCs, yielding at least 5 micrograms per sample. The percentages of naive CD45RAhigh/CD27high T cells were determined by flow cytometry on a PBMC aliquot from every donor. Points the paper makes about the study in general: Conclusive comparison of naive and antigen-experienced compartments was prevented by the profiling of bulk unsorted PBMCs. Observed TCR beta diversity per million T cells fell roughly linearly with age, and a significant reduction was already apparent by age about 38. Compared with the aged group, the long-lived group had more naive CD4+ T cells, fewer expanded clones and increased TCR diversity, suggesting age selection. There was a strong correlation between observed TCR beta diversity and the percentage of naive T cells measured by flow cytometry. Total diversity estimates from one million sequenced T cells were considered lower bounds and underestimates. Because donor CMV infection status was unknown, age-related changes in expanded clonotypes were potentially confounded.

The clonotype originates from a woman in her twenties or thirties in good health. The specimen sequenced was blood. This receptor chain uses TRBV4-2 and TRBJ2-1, with 8 junctional bases fitting TRBD2. This receptor carries the CDR3 CASSPPSSGSYNEQFF. In nucleotide form, the sequence is TGTGCCAGCAGCCCCCCATCGAGCGGGAGTTACAATGAGCAGTTCTTC.